One TCR beta chain is described in this entry. Its specificity is not known. The source of the sample is a study of blood T cells in healthy people across ages. Study conclusions and caveats: Age brought a roughly linear fall in TCR beta diversity measured per million T cells. Unsorted PBMCs ruled out conclusive naive versus antigen-experienced comparison.

The use of a sample-barcoded 5' primer and a J-beta primer mix characterized a second PCR of about 7 to 12 cycles. The template-switch adaptor, which had 12 random nucleotides, put a tag on each cDNA molecule. TCRdb fed the 5' RACE reads into MiXCR, producing one record per CDR3 protein. The data hold a few hundred thousand distinct CDR3 sequences, with 27% observed a single time. Germline V gene sequence: CDR1 DFQATT, CDR2 SNEGSKA (reference sequence). The CDR3 is made up of 14 amino acids. V was clipped by 5 bases and J by 3 bases; unmatched bases: 6. Caucasian, healthy and from Russia, the donors were aged between 6 and 90.

The specimen sequenced was blood. The chain has TRBV20-1 and TRBJ1-4; 7 bases agree with TRBD1. The source is a woman in her sixties or seventies in good health. CDR3 DNA sequence: TGCAGTGCTGTTCCGGGACAGTCTAATGAAAAACTGTTTTTT. Its translation: CSAVPGQSNEKLFF.